This TCR beta chain comes out of a study of PD-1 blockade in classical Hodgkin lymphoma. At the level of the study: Every 2 weeks, patients got 3 mg/kg intravenous nivolumab.

The table came from immunoSEQ multiplex PCR; TCRdb's copy has only in-frame clones and leaves some out. Of 20,000 to 25,000 clones listed, approximately 77% were seen once; the top ten hold over 20%. Time point described: cycle 4 day 1 (C4D1), after about 6 weeks of nivolumab. Every patient relapsed after autologous stem cell transplantation, and brentuximab vedotin exposure varied. Best response was recorded as complete response, partial response or progressive disease. CDR1 and CDR2 (germline): LNHDA, SQIVND (reference sequence). V was shortened by 1 base and J by 1 base, with 5 bases between the two germline ends. There are 13 residues in the CDR3. This clone was picked up one time. Antigen specificity is unknown. General study results and limits: Newly diagnosed patients were reported to exhibit reduced baseline TCR diversity relative to healthy donors. Some patients started nivolumab under 1 year after ASCT, and they were excluded.

The sequence derives from a human donor with classical Hodgkin lymphoma. Sample: peripheral blood mononuclear cells (PBMCs), taken before the fourth cycle of nivolumab. The chain combines TRBV19 with TRBJ2-7; no firm D call. The CDR3 spells CASSIGQSYEQYF. CDR3 coding DNA: TGTGCCAGTAGTATAGGGCAATCCTACGAGCAGTACTTC.